This T cell receptor beta chain emerged from a study of blood T cells in healthy people across ages. Germline V gives CDR1 SQVTM, CDR2 ANQGSEA. V shed 7 bases, J shed 9 bases, and the junction held 10 bases outside the gene matches. The CDR3 is 14 residues long. This clonotype has only a few counts. It was with a sample-barcoded 5' primer and a J-beta primer mix that a second PCR of about 6 to 12 cycles was run. TCRdb reprocessed the 5' RACE reads with MiXCR, giving one entry per CDR3 protein. The profile shows 700,000 to 900,000 distinct CDR3 sequences, about a quarter of them singletons. This same sample was also part of a study on T cells of mothers and their children.

The chain uses TRBV29-1 and TRBJ2-1; 12 bases match TRBD2. The source material was blood. The origin of this receptor is a boy younger than 18 in good health. The CDR3 coding sequence is TGCAGCGACCGACATGGACTAGCGGGGTTTGAGCAGTTCTTC. Its translation: CSDRHGLAGFEQFF.